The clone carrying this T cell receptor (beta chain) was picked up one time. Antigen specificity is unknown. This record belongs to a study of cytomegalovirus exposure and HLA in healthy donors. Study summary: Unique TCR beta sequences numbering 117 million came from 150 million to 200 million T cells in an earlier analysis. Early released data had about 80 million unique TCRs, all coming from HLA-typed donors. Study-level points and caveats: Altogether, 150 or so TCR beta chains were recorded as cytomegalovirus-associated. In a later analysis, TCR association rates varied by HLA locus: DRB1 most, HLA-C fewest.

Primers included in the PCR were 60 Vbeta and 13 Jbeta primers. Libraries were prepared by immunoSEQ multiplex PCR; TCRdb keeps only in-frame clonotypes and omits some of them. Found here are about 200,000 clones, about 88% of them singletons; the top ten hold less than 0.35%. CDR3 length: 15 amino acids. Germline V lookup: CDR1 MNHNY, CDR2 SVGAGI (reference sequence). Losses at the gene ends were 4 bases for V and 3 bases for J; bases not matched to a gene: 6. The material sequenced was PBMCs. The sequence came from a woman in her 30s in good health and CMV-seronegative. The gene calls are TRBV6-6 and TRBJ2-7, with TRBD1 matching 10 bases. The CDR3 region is CASSFLTGGGYEQYF. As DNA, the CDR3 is TGTGCCAGCAGTTTCTTGACAGGGGGCGGCTACGAGCAGTACTTC.